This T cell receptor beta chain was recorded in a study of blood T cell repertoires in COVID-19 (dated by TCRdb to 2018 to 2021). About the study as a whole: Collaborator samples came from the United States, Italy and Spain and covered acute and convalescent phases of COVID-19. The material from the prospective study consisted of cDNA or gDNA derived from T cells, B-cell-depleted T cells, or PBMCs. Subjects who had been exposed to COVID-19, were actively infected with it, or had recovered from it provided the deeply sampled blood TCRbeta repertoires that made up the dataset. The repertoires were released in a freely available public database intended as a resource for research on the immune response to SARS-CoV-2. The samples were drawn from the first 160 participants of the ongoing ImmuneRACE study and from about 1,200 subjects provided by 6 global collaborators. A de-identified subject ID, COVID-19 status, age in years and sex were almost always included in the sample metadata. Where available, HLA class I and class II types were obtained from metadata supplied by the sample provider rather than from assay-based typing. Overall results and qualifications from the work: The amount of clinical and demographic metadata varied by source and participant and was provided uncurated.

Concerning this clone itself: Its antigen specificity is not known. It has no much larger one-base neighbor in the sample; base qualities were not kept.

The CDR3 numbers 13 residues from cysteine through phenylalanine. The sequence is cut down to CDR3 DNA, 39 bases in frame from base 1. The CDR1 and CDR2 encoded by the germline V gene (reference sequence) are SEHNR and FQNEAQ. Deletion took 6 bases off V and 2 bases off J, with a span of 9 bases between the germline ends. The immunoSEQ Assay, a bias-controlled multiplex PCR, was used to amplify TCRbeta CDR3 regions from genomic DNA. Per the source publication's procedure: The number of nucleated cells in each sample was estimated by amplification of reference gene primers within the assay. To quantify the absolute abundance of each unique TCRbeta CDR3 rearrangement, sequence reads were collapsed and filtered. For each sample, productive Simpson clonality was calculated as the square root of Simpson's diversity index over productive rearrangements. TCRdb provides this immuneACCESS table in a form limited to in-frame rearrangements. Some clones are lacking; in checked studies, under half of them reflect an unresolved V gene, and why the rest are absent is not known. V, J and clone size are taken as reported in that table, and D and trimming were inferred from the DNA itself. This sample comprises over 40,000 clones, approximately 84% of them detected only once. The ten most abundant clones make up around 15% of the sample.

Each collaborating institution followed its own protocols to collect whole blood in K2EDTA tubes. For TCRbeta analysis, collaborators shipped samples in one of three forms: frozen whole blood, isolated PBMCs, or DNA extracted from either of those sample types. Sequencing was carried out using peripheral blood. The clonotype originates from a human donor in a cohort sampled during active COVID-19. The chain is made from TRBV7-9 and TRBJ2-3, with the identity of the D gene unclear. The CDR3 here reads CASSRLYTDTQYF. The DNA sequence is TGTGCCAGCAGTCGCCTATACACAGATACGCAGTATTTT. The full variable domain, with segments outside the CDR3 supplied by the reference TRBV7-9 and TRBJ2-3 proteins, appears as DTGVSQNPRHKITKRGQNVTFRCDPISEHNRLYWYRQTLGQGPEFLTYFQNEAQLEKSRLLSDRFSAERPKGSFSTLEIQRTEQGDSAMYLCASSRLYTDTQYFGPGTRLTVL.